This TCR beta chain was recovered during a study of cytomegalovirus exposure and HLA in healthy donors. Study-level findings and limits: Most sequenced TCRs were rare (though some public TCRs occurred in many donors).

The PCR used 60 Vbeta and 13 Jbeta primers. Assay: immunoSEQ multiplex PCR; the TCRdb copy retains only in-frame clones and omits some. The sample holds 250,000 or so clones; over 90% are singletons and the top ten take about 1.7%. Of note for this clone: The antigen is not known.

Per the germline V gene, CDR1 is DFQATT and CDR2 is SNEGSKA (reference sequence). The CDR3 runs to 10 residues. V gave up 5 bases and J gave up 14 bases; unmatched junction bases: 4. Sequences were obtained from PBMCs. V is TRBV20-1 and J is TRBJ1-4, with 8 bases matching TRBD1. This TCR was recovered from a girl aged 2-10 years in good health and CMV-seronegative. The CDR3 bases are TGCAGTGCTGCTGGGACAGGTCTGTTTTTT. The encoded protein is CSAAGTGLFF.